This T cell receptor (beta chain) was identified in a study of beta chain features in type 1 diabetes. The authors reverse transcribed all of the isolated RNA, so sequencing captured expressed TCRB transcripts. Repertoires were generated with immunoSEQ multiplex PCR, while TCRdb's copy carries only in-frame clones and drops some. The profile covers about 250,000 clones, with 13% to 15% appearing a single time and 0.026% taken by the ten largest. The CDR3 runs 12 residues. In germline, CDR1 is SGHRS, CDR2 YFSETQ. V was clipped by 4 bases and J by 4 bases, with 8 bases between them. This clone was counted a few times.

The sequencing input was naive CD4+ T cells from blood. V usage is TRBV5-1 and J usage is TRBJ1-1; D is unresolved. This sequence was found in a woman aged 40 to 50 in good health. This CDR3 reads CASSNSGTEAFF. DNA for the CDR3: TGCGCCAGCAGCAATAGCGGCACTGAAGCTTTCTTT. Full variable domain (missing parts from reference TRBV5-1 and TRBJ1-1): KAGVTQTPRYLIKTRGQQVTLSCSPISGHRSVSWYQQTPGQGLQFLFEYFSETQRNKGNFPGRFSGRQFSNSRSEMNVSTLELGDSALYLCASSNSGTEAFFGQGTRLTVV.